This is a list of T cell receptor beta chains from one sample in a study of cytomegalovirus exposure and HLA in healthy donors. Produced via immunoSEQ multiplex PCR; TCRdb's table is partial and in-frame only. This table lists 150,000 to 200,000 clones. The sample comprised PBMCs. These receptors were obtained from a woman aged 55-69 years in good health and CMV-seronegative. Each CDR3 is given with its conserved first and last residue. Fields, in order: J gene, D gene, V gene, CDR3 DNA, CDR3 protein. The D gene is left open where the match is weak.

j_gene: TRBJ1-1; d_gene: NA; v_gene: TRBV5-1; CDR3nt: TGCGCCAGCACCAAAGAGGAAAACACTGAAGCTTTCTTT; CDR3aa: CASTKEENTEAFF
j_gene: TRBJ2-7; d_gene: NA; v_gene: TRBV6-5; CDR3nt: TGTGCCAGCAGTTACGCCCGGGATCTTGGCGAGCAGTACTTC; CDR3aa: CASSYARDLGEQYF
j_gene: TRBJ2-7; d_gene: TRBD1; v_gene: TRBV4-3; CDR3nt: TGCGCCAGCAGCCAAGAAGGGGGCCGTGGCGAGCAGTACTTC; CDR3aa: CASSQEGGRGEQYF
j_gene: TRBJ1-5; d_gene: NA; v_gene: TRBV19; CDR3nt: TGTGCCAGTAGTATAGCCCTAGGGGGAGTACATAATCAGCCCCAGCATTTT; CDR3aa: CASSIALGGVHNQPQHF
j_gene: TRBJ2-7; d_gene: NA; v_gene: TRBV5-6; CDR3nt: TGTGCCAGCAGCTTAACACAGGGCTACGAGCAGTACTTC; CDR3aa: CASSLTQGYEQYF
j_gene: TRBJ1-6; d_gene: TRBD1; v_gene: TRBV30; CDR3nt: TGTGCCTGGAGTGCACACTATCCGGGACAGGAAAATTCACCCCTCCACTTT; CDR3aa: CAWSAHYPGQENSPLHF
j_gene: TRBJ2-4; d_gene: TRBD2; v_gene: TRBV7-9; CDR3nt: TGTGCCAGCAGCCCTTCGAGGGAGGGAAACATTCAGTACTTC; CDR3aa: CASSPSREGNIQYF
j_gene: TRBJ2-3; d_gene: NA; v_gene: TRBV2; CDR3nt: TGTGCCAGCAGTGGGGCAGGGTCATTGGATACGCAGTATTTT; CDR3aa: CASSGAGSLDTQYF
j_gene: TRBJ1-4; d_gene: TRBD1; v_gene: TRBV5-1; CDR3nt: TGCGCCAGCAGCTTGGAGGGGGCACCAAATGAAAAACTGTTTTTT; CDR3aa: CASSLEGAPNEKLFF
j_gene: TRBJ1-5; d_gene: TRBD1; v_gene: TRBV6-1; CDR3nt: TGTGCCAGCAGTGAAGCAGGCAGGGGGCTCAACCAGCCCCAGCATTTT; CDR3aa: CASSEAGRGLNQPQHF
j_gene: TRBJ2-7; d_gene: TRBD1; v_gene: TRBV15; CDR3nt: TGTGCCACCAGCAATGACAGGGCGGACTCCTACGAGCAGTACTTC; CDR3aa: CATSNDRADSYEQYF
j_gene: TRBJ2-2; d_gene: TRBD2; v_gene: TRBV5-6; CDR3nt: TGTGCCAGCAGCTGGTTAGCGGGGGGGCCGTCCGGGGAGCTGTTTTTT; CDR3aa: CASSWLAGGPSGELFF
j_gene: TRBJ2-3; d_gene: TRBD2; v_gene: TRBV28; CDR3nt: TGTGCCAGCAGTTTGGGCGGGAGGGCTAGCACAGATACGCAGTATTTT; CDR3aa: CASSLGGRASTDTQYF
j_gene: TRBJ2-1; d_gene: TRBD2; v_gene: TRBV11-3; CDR3nt: TGTGCCAGCAGCCCTGGGACTAGCGGAGCCTACAATGAGCAGTTCTTC; CDR3aa: CASSPGTSGAYNEQFF
j_gene: TRBJ2-4; d_gene: TRBD1; v_gene: TRBV5-4; CDR3nt: TGTGCCAGCAGCTTGGAACAGGGGACGACTCAGTACTTC; CDR3aa: CASSLEQGTTQYF
j_gene: TRBJ2-2; d_gene: NA; v_gene: TRBV29-1; CDR3nt: TGCAGCGTAAAAACGGGGTTTACAGGGCCCGGGGAGCTGTTTTTT; CDR3aa: CSVKTGFTGPGELFF
j_gene: TRBJ1-3; d_gene: NA; v_gene: TRBV11-2; CDR3nt: TGTGCCAGCAGACGACAGGTGGCTGGAAACACCATATATTTT; CDR3aa: CASRRQVAGNTIYF
j_gene: TRBJ1-4; d_gene: NA; v_gene: TRBV9; CDR3nt: TGTGCCAGCAGCGTGATGGGGCAGGGTAATGAAAAACTGTTTTTT; CDR3aa: CASSVMGQGNEKLFF
j_gene: TRBJ2-4; d_gene: TRBD1; v_gene: TRBV27; CDR3nt: TGTGCCAGCAGTTTATCTGGGACAGGGAAGAACATTCAGTACTTC; CDR3aa: CASSLSGTGKNIQYF
j_gene: TRBJ1-1; d_gene: NA; v_gene: TRBV12-5; CDR3nt: TGTGCTAGTGGTTTGGAGCCGAACACTGAAGCTTTCTTT; CDR3aa: CASGLEPNTEAFF
j_gene: TRBJ2-2; d_gene: NA; v_gene: TRBV27; CDR3nt: TGTGCCAGCAGTTGGACAGTTAACACCGGGGAGCTGTTTTTT; CDR3aa: CASSWTVNTGELFF
j_gene: TRBJ2-5; d_gene: NA; v_gene: TRBV7-9; CDR3nt: TGTGCCAGCAGCTCGGGACTTGAAGAGACCCAGTACTTC; CDR3aa: CASSSGLEETQYF
j_gene: TRBJ2-7; d_gene: NA; v_gene: TRBV6-1; CDR3nt: TGTGCCAGCATTTCCCTATGGGGCAGAACCTACGAGCAGTACTTC; CDR3aa: CASISLWGRTYEQYF
j_gene: TRBJ2-7; d_gene: NA; v_gene: TRBV29-1; CDR3nt: TGCAGCGTTGGGCACTACTACGAGCAGTACTTC; CDR3aa: CSVGHYYEQYF
j_gene: TRBJ2-7; d_gene: TRBD1; v_gene: TRBV7-6; CDR3nt: TGTGCCAGCAGCTCCGGACAGGGAGCCTACGAGCAGTACTTC; CDR3aa: CASSSGQGAYEQYF
j_gene: TRBJ2-7; d_gene: NA; v_gene: TRBV7-9; CDR3nt: TGTGCCAGCAGCTTAGCCGGGATCTACGAGCAGTACTTC; CDR3aa: CASSLAGIYEQYF
j_gene: TRBJ2-3; d_gene: TRBD2; v_gene: TRBV7-9; CDR3nt: TGTGCCAGCAGCTTAGGTCTAGCGGGAGGGAACAACCCAGATACGCAGTATTTT; CDR3aa: CASSLGLAGGNNPDTQYF
j_gene: TRBJ2-7; d_gene: NA; v_gene: TRBV6-5; CDR3nt: TGTGCCAGCAGCCGTAAAGCTAGCTACGAGCAGTACTTC; CDR3aa: CASSRKASYEQYF
j_gene: TRBJ1-3; d_gene: NA; v_gene: TRBV7-8; CDR3nt: TGTGCCAGCAGCTTAGCGGGCAGCTCTGGAAACACCATATATTTT; CDR3aa: CASSLAGSSGNTIYF
j_gene: TRBJ2-3; d_gene: NA; v_gene: TRBV19; CDR3nt: TGTGCCAGTGACTCGGGAGATGGGGGAGATACGCAGTATTTT; CDR3aa: CASDSGDGGDTQYF
j_gene: TRBJ1-1; d_gene: NA; v_gene: TRBV11-2; CDR3nt: TGTGCCAGCAGCTACGGCAGGGGATTCGCTGAAGCTTTCTTT; CDR3aa: CASSYGRGFAEAFF
j_gene: TRBJ2-2; d_gene: TRBD1; v_gene: TRBV2; CDR3nt: TGTGCCAGCAGTGATCAGGGGGTGAACACCGGGGAGCTGTTTTTT; CDR3aa: CASSDQGVNTGELFF
j_gene: TRBJ2-2; d_gene: TRBD2; v_gene: TRBV5-1; CDR3nt: TGCGCCAGCAGCTGGACTAGCGGGAGTGGCGGGGAGCTGTTTTTT; CDR3aa: CASSWTSGSGGELFF
j_gene: TRBJ1-5; d_gene: NA; v_gene: TRBV9; CDR3nt: TGTGCCAGCAGCGTAAGTGGGGGGGCGGCACAGCCCCAGCATTTT; CDR3aa: CASSVSGGAAQPQHF
j_gene: TRBJ1-2; d_gene: TRBD1; v_gene: TRBV9; CDR3nt: TGTGCCAGCAGCCGGGACAGGATATATGGCTACACCTTC; CDR3aa: CASSRDRIYGYTF
j_gene: TRBJ2-7; d_gene: TRBD1; v_gene: TRBV19; CDR3nt: TGTGCCAGTAGCACACAGGGGTTCTCCTACGAGCAGTACTTC; CDR3aa: CASSTQGFSYEQYF
j_gene: TRBJ2-7; d_gene: TRBD1; v_gene: TRBV28; CDR3nt: TGTGCCAGCCTGGGACAGCAGAGCTCCTACGAGCAGTACTTC; CDR3aa: CASLGQQSSYEQYF
j_gene: TRBJ1-1; d_gene: NA; v_gene: TRBV7-2; CDR3nt: TGTGCCAGCAGCTTAGGGCAGAGGCATAAGGCTGAAGCTTTCTTT; CDR3aa: CASSLGQRHKAEAFF
j_gene: TRBJ2-5; d_gene: TRBD2; v_gene: TRBV6-5; CDR3nt: TGTGCCAGCAGCTCCGCGGGGGGCCAGGAAGAGACCCAGTACTTC; CDR3aa: CASSSAGGQEETQYF
j_gene: TRBJ1-2; d_gene: TRBD1; v_gene: TRBV18; CDR3nt: TGTGCCAGCTCACCCGTCTGGGGACAGAGCTATGGCTACACCTTC; CDR3aa: CASSPVWGQSYGYTF
j_gene: TRBJ2-1; d_gene: NA; v_gene: TRBV10-3; CDR3nt: TGTGCCATCAGAGAACCAACGGGATACAATGAGCAGTTCTTC; CDR3aa: CAIREPTGYNEQFF
j_gene: TRBJ2-7; d_gene: NA; v_gene: TRBV23-1; CDR3nt: TGCGCCAGCAGTCAATCGGAGACTACTAGCTCCTACGAGCAGTACTTC; CDR3aa: CASSQSETTSSYEQYF
j_gene: TRBJ1-1; d_gene: TRBD1; v_gene: TRBV9; CDR3nt: TGTGCCAGCAGCGTAGAGCAGGGGGGCACTGAAGCTTTCTTT; CDR3aa: CASSVEQGGTEAFF
j_gene: TRBJ2-1; d_gene: TRBD2; v_gene: TRBV27; CDR3nt: TGTGCCAGCAGTCGACGGACTAGCGGGAGGGCTAGTGAGCAGTTCTTC; CDR3aa: CASSRRTSGRASEQFF
j_gene: TRBJ2-2; d_gene: NA; v_gene: TRBV10-3; CDR3nt: TGTGCCATCAGTGGTGGACTAAGCACCGGGGAGCTGTTTTTT; CDR3aa: CAISGGLSTGELFF
j_gene: TRBJ2-1; d_gene: TRBD2; v_gene: TRBV6-1; CDR3nt: TGTGCCAGCAGTAACAGCGGGAGGGGCAATGAGCAGTTCTTC; CDR3aa: CASSNSGRGNEQFF
j_gene: TRBJ2-3; d_gene: TRBD1; v_gene: TRBV9; CDR3nt: TGTGCCAGCAGCCTCCCCCGGGACAGGAGGGATACGCAGTATTTT; CDR3aa: CASSLPRDRRDTQYF
j_gene: TRBJ1-2; d_gene: NA; v_gene: TRBV2; CDR3nt: TGTGCCAGCAGTGGCTCGGGGGGCTCTTCGAATGGCTACACCTTC; CDR3aa: CASSGSGGSSNGYTF
j_gene: TRBJ1-2; d_gene: NA; v_gene: TRBV19; CDR3nt: TGTGCCAGCAGAACAGGGTTCTATGGCTACACCTTC; CDR3aa: CASRTGFYGYTF
j_gene: TRBJ2-1; d_gene: NA; v_gene: TRBV2; CDR3nt: TGTGCCAGCGGCCGTCAAAACAATGAGCAGTTCTTC; CDR3aa: CASGRQNNEQFF
j_gene: TRBJ2-3; d_gene: NA; v_gene: TRBV20-1; CDR3nt: TGCAGTGCTGTTTTCGGGAGTACGCAGTATTTT; CDR3aa: CSAVFGSTQYF
j_gene: TRBJ2-1; d_gene: TRBD1; v_gene: TRBV10-3; CDR3nt: TGTGCCATCAGTGGGACCGGGACAGCCTACAATGAGCAGTTCTTC; CDR3aa: CAISGTGTAYNEQFF
j_gene: TRBJ2-5; d_gene: NA; v_gene: TRBV19; CDR3nt: TGTGCCAGCTCCTCCGACAGCCGGCCAGGAGAGACCCAGTACTTC; CDR3aa: CASSSDSRPGETQYF
j_gene: TRBJ1-1; d_gene: NA; v_gene: TRBV25-1; CDR3nt: TGTGCCAGCAGTATAGGGGCGAACACTGAAGCTTTCTTT; CDR3aa: CASSIGANTEAFF
j_gene: TRBJ2-2; d_gene: NA; v_gene: TRBV14; CDR3nt: TGTGCCAGCAGCCGATTCTCTGCGGCGAACACCGGGGAGCTGTTTTTT; CDR3aa: CASSRFSAANTGELFF
j_gene: TRBJ2-7; d_gene: NA; v_gene: TRBV7-6; CDR3nt: TGTGCCAGCAGCTTAACACTAGGCCTCGGCGAGCAGTACTTC; CDR3aa: CASSLTLGLGEQYF
j_gene: TRBJ2-5; d_gene: TRBD2; v_gene: TRBV5-1; CDR3nt: TGCGCCAGCACCCTAGCGGGACACCTCCAAGAGACCCAGTACTTC; CDR3aa: CASTLAGHLQETQYF
j_gene: TRBJ1-4; d_gene: NA; v_gene: TRBV18; CDR3nt: TGTGCCAGCTCATCTCAAAACAGGAATCGCGAAAAACTGTTTTTT; CDR3aa: CASSSQNRNREKLFF
j_gene: TRBJ1-2; d_gene: NA; v_gene: TRBV30; CDR3nt: TGTGCCTGGGGCCGGGTGGTCTATGGCTACACCTTC; CDR3aa: CAWGRVVYGYTF
j_gene: TRBJ2-1; d_gene: NA; v_gene: TRBV14; CDR3nt: TGTGCCAGCAGCGATTATTTTAGCGATGAGCAGTTCTTC; CDR3aa: CASSDYFSDEQFF